This TCR beta chain was recovered during a study of PD-1 blockade in classical Hodgkin lymphoma. The CDR3 sequence is 15 residues long. Trimming left V 8 bases short and J 3 bases short, with 20 bases between. Germline V gene sequence: CDR1 MDHEN, CDR2 SYDVKM. Time point: cycle 4 day 1 (C4D1), after 6 weeks of nivolumab. Relapses following autologous stem cell transplantation were seen in all patients, with brentuximab vedotin exposure varying. Produced via immunoSEQ multiplex PCR; TCRdb's table is partial and in-frame only. The repertoire consists of about 15,000 clones, with roughly 65% occurring once and the leading ten covering 7.8%. Regarding the study as a whole: It was among complete responders that baseline diversity resembled that of newly diagnosed patients.

In the case of this clone: Antigen unknown.

The chain combines TRBV28 with TRBJ2-7; D possibly corresponds to TRBD1 (6 bases). The source was peripheral blood mononuclear cells (PBMCs), collected before the fourth cycle of nivolumab. The source of this sequence is a human donor with classical Hodgkin lymphoma. DNA of the CDR3: TGTGCCAGCGGGAGCTCCAGGGACACCCTCTACGAGCAGTACTTC. Translation: CASGSSRDTLYEQYF.